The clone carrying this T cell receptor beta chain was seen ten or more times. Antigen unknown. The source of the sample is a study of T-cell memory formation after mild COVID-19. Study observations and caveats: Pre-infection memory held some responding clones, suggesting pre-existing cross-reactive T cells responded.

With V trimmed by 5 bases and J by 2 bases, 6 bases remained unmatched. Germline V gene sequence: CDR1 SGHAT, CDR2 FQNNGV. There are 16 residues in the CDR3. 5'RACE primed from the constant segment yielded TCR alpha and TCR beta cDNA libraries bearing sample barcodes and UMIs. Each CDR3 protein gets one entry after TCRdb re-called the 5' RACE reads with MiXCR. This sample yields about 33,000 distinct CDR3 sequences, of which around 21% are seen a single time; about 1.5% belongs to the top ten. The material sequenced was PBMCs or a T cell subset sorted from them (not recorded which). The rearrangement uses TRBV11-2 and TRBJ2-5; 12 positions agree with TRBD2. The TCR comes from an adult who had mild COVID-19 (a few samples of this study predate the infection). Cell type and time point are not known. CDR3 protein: CASSRTSGTPQETQYF. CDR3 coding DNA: TGTGCCAGCAGCAGGACTAGCGGGACCCCACAAGAGACCCAGTACTTC. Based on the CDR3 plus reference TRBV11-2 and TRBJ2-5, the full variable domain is EAGVAQSPRYKIIEKRQSVAFWCNPISGHATLYWYQQILGQGPKLLIQFQNNGVVDDSQLPKDRFSAERLKGVDSTLKIQPAKLEDSAVYLCASSRTSGTPQETQYFGPGTRLLVL.